These T cell receptor beta chains were read from a single sample in a study of T cell responses to AZD1222 COVID-19 vaccine. Generated by immunoSEQ multiplex PCR, the TCRdb table keeps only in-frame clones and is missing some. Seen here are fewer than 150,000 clones, about 85% observed once, and the top ten hold over 5%. The sample in question was peripheral blood, obtained on day 0 of AZD1222 vaccination. The receptors derive from an adult in good health. CDR3s include the opening cysteine and the closing phenylalanine or tryptophan. A D gene is named only where the DNA matches it firmly. Clone size is shown for a subset of rows, as once, few, many or a class of expanded clone.

D gene,V gene,clone size,J gene,CDR3 DNA,CDR3 protein
-,TRBV2,-,TRBJ1-2,TGTGCCAGCAGTGAGCGTTTCTCTGGCTACACCTTC,CASSERFSGYTF
-,TRBV4-1,-,TRBJ1-2,TGCGCCAGCAGCCAATTTTCCTCACCCCCGGGGGGGGATGGCTACACCTTC,CASSQFSSPPGGDGYTF
-,TRBV27,once,TRBJ1-5,TGTGCCAGCAGTTTAGCTGGGTGGCAGCCCCAGCATTTT,CASSLAGWQPQHF
TRBD1,TRBV14,-,TRBJ1-4,TGTGCCAGCTCCCCAGGGGGCGGGGTGGCAACTAATGAAAAACTGTTTTTT,CASSPGGGVATNEKLFF
TRBD1,TRBV19,-,TRBJ2-7,TGTGCCAGTAGTCCCAGGGGGCTCTGGAACGAGCAGTACTTC,CASSPRGLWNEQYF
TRBD1,TRBV11-3,-,TRBJ1-5,TGTGCCAGCAGAAGGCAGGGGGGTCAGCCCCAGCATTTT,CASRRQGGQPQHF
TRBD1,TRBV7-2,-,TRBJ1-2,TGTGCCAGCAGCTCAGGACAGGGAGAGATCTATGGCTACACCTTC,CASSSGQGEIYGYTF
TRBD2,TRBV2,-,TRBJ2-3,TGTGCCAGCATAAGCGGGGGAGGAGGCACAGATACGCAGTATTTT,CASISGGGGTDTQYF
TRBD1,TRBV7-2,-,TRBJ1-2,TGTGCCAGCAGCCACCCGGGACAGGGTGACGGCTACACCTTC,CASSHPGQGDGYTF
-,TRBV5-1,-,TRBJ1-2,TGCGCCAGCAGCTTGGCCGGGGGGACCCTCATGTATGGCTACACCTTC,CASSLAGGTLMYGYTF
-,TRBV19,-,TRBJ1-4,TGTGCCAGTAGTCCAGGGGTTGCAACTAATGAAAAACTGTTTTTT,CASSPGVATNEKLFF
TRBD2,TRBV28,once,TRBJ2-7,TGTGCCAGCAGTTTAAGCGCGACTAGCGGGGGTTCCTCCACTTTC,CASSLSATSGGSSTF
-,TRBV2,-,TRBJ1-2,TGTGCCAGCAAAGGGAATGGCTACACCTTC,CASKGNGYTF